The 11 T cell receptor beta chains given below trace back to one sample, sequenced in a study of early stage breast cancer tumors (dated by TCRdb to about 2017). Libraries were built with the immunoSEQ multiplex PCR assay. As stored in TCRdb, this immuneACCESS dataset retains in-frame rearrangements with V and J assigned. A fraction of the clones does not appear; measured against another copy, unresolved V genes explain less than half of the discrepancy, and the remainder lacks a known reason. The sample has some 28,000 clones on record, around 53% of them singletons. Of the sample, roughly 8% is held by the ten largest clones. Input material: breast tumor tissue. All receptors derive from a person between 45 and 65 years old with breast cancer.

The chain joins TRBV11-2 to TRBJ2-7; D call uncertain. The germline CDR1 and CDR2 sequences are SGHAT and FQNNGV. Between the trimmed V and J ends, which lost 0 bases and 4 bases, there was a span of 22 bases. The CDR3 sequence is 18 residues long. The CDR3 loop reads CASSLDPNRLALTYEQYF. CDR3 coding DNA: TGTGCCAGCAGCTTAGATCCCAACAGACTTGCTCTTACTTACGAGCAGTACTTC.

The chain couples TRBV27 to TRBJ1-1, with D hard to call. CDR3 length: 16 amino acids. Germline-derived CDR1 and CDR2 are MNHEY and SMNVEV (reference sequence). Trimming took 4 bases from V and 2 from J, leaving 17 bases between them. CDR3 sequence (DNA): TGTGCCAGCAGTTATTCCCCAAGGCGGGGAAACACTGAAGCTTTCTTT. Translating it yields CASSYSPRRGNTEAFF.

This clone was counted only a few times. This chain's CDR3 is CAISELAGEDEQYF. As DNA, the CDR3 is TGTGCCATCAGCGAGCTAGCGGGAGAAGACGAGCAGTACTTC. The V and J genes are TRBV10-3 and TRBJ2-7; 10 bases map to TRBD2. Germline V gene lookup returns CDR1 ENHRY and CDR2 SYGVKD. The CDR3 sequence is 14 residues long. The ends lost 6 bases at V and 5 bases at J; junction bases unmatched: 7.

This chain connects TRBV7-9 to TRBJ2-5; TRBD1 matches 9 bases. CDR3 length equals 16 residues. The junction had 9 bases not matched to a gene; V was cut back by 3 bases and J by 4 bases. CDR1 is SEHNR, CDR2 FQNEAQ, per germline (reference sequence). The CDR3 DNA follows: TGTGCCAGCAGCTTCCCGGGACAGGGATTCGGAGAGACCCAGTACTTC. Amino acid sequence: CASSFPGQGFGETQYF.

By share, this clone ranks as medium-sized (0.01 to 0.1%). This chain uses TRBV19 with TRBJ1-5; weak D call: TRBD1 (5 bases). The CDR3 is 14 residues long. V was cut by 8 bases and J by 7 bases, with 18 bases left in between. CDR1 and CDR2 (germline): LNHDA, SQIVND (reference sequence). CDR3 sequence reads: CASGRSGGGQPQHF. The CDR3 nucleotides are TGTGCCAGTGGGCGCTCCGGGGGTGGCCAGCCCCAGCATTTT.

This clone is labeled medium-sized (0.01 to 0.1%). The chain employs TRBV9 and TRBJ2-3; the match to TRBD1 covers 9 bases. V shed 0 bases, J shed 6 bases, and the junction held 5 bases outside the gene matches. The CDR3 is 15 amino acids. Germline values: CDR1 SGDLS, CDR2 YYNGEE. The chain's CDR3 is CASSVGTGAWDTQYF. The CDR3 DNA sequence: TGTGCCAGCAGCGTAGGGACAGGGGCTTGGGATACGCAGTATTTT. Together with reference TRBV9 and TRBJ2-3, the CDR3 gives the full variable domain: DSGVTQTPKHLITATGQRVTLRCSPRSGDLSVYWYQQSLDQGLQFLIQYYNGEERAKGNILERFSAQQFPDLHSELNLSSLELGDSALYFCASSVGTGAWDTQYFGPGTRLTVL.

The chain joins TRBV19 to TRBJ1-2; no definite D call. Germline V gene data show CDR1 as LNHDA and CDR2 as SQIVND (reference sequence). This CDR3 spans 16 amino acids. The ends were cut back, 5 bases at V and 4 bases at J, with 20 bases in the middle. CDR3 sequence reads: CASSSETALLRYGYTF. Written as DNA, the CDR3 is TGTGCCAGTAGTTCGGAGACGGCCCTCCTCCGCTATGGCTACACCTTC.

This clone has more than one count but fewer than ten. The gene calls are TRBV5-6 and TRBJ1-3, with no clear D. The CDR3 has 11 residues. Germline loops: CDR1 SGHDT, CDR2 YYEEEE. V was clipped by 4 bases and J by 4 bases, with 3 bases between them. DNA for the CDR3: TGTGCCAGCAGCCGAGGAAACACCATATATTTT. Its translation: CASSRGNTIYF. Full variable domain (missing parts from reference TRBV5-6 and TRBJ1-3): DAGVTQSPTHLIKTRGQQVTLRCSPKSGHDTVSWYQQALGQGPQFIFQYYEEEERQRGNFPDRFSGHQFPNYSSELNVNALLLGDSALYLCASSRGNTIYFGEGSWLTVV.

A few counts support this clone. The CDR3 DNA follows: TGTGCCAGCAGCTTGTTCGACAGGGAGGGCACTGAAGCTTTCTTT. Translated: CASSLFDREGTEAFF. The V call is TRBV5-5, the J call TRBJ1-1; 7 bases agree with TRBD1. Germline lookup yields CDR1 SGHKS and CDR2 YYEKEE (reference sequence). CDR3 length equals 15 residues. V gave up 1 base and J gave up 4 bases; unmatched junction bases: 7.

This clone was recorded a few times. The genes are TRBV5-6 and TRBJ1-2; D uncertain. Germline lookup yields CDR1 SGHDT and CDR2 YYEEEE. The CDR3 loop spans 13 amino acids. V lost 0 bases, J lost 5 bases, and 8 bases lay in between. CDR3 loop: CASSLAEGYGYTF. For the CDR3, the DNA is TGTGCCAGCAGCTTGGCGGAAGGTTATGGCTACACCTTC.

The chain employs TRBV9 and TRBJ2-7; TRBD2 might be the D (6 bases). Germline values: CDR1 SGDLS, CDR2 YYNGEE. The V end lost 2 bases, the J end lost 4 bases, and 16 bases lay between the germline ends. This CDR3 has 15 amino acids. CDR3 amino acids: CASSVSPGLGYEQYF. The CDR3 coding sequence is TGTGCCAGCAGCGTTTCCCCGGGACTCGGATACGAGCAGTACTTC.